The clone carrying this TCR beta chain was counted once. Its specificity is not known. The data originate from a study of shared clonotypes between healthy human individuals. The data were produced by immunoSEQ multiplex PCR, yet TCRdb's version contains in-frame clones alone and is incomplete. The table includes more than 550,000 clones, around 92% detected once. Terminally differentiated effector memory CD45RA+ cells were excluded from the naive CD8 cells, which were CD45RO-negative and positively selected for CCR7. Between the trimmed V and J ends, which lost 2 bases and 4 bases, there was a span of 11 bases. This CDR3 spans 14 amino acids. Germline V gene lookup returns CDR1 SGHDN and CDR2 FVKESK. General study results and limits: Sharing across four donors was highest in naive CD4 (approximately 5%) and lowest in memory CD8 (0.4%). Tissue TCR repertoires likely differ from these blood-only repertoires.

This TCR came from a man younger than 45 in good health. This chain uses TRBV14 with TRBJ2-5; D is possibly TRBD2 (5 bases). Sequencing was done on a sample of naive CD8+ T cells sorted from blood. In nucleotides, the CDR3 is TGTGCCAGCAGCCAATCCGGGGAAGGAGAGACCCAGTACTTC. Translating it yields CASSQSGEGETQYF.